These 27 T cell receptor beta chains were sequenced from one sample in a study of Ad26.COV2.S vaccination and SARS-CoV-2 variants. Treatment: some 20 received Ad26.COV2.S at low or high dose, single or two shots; about 5 received placebo; per-sample allocation not given. Collection of the samples took place on day 63 after the first injection of vaccine or placebo. Profiled with immunoSEQ multiplex PCR; TCRdb holds only in-frame clones, not every one. The sample carries roughly 390,000 clones, roughly nine tenths recorded once. The material sequenced was peripheral blood, taken in a trial of Ad26.COV2.S vaccine versus placebo. These receptors all stem from a person aged 18-60 years who received the Ad26.COV2.S COVID-19 vaccine or a placebo.

This sequence joins TRBV27 and TRBJ2-1; the match to TRBD2 covers 9 bases. In germline, CDR1 is MNHEY, CDR2 SMNVEV (reference sequence). The CDR3 sequence is 15 residues long. V was pared by 5 bases and J by 8 bases, with 10 bases of the junction left unmatched. This CDR3 reads CASSRPGGGVHEQFF. The CDR3 nucleotides are TGTGCCAGCAGTCGCCCGGGCGGGGGGGTGCATGAGCAGTTCTTC.

This chain joins TRBV6-5 and TRBJ2-3; D might be TRBD2 (6 bases). V was trimmed by 6 bases and J by 1 base, leaving 14 bases between them. The CDR3 extends over 15 amino acids. Germline V gene lookup returns CDR1 MNHEY and CDR2 SVGAGI. The CDR3 nucleotides read TGTGCCAGCAGCCGGGGACTGGAAGGCACAGATACGCAGTATTTT. Translated, it gives CASSRGLEGTDTQYF.

The chain uses TRBV5-5 and TRBJ1-1; D perhaps matches TRBD1 (5 bases). Trimming left V 0 bases short and J 4 bases short, with 7 bases between. The CDR3 length is 13 residues. CDR1 is SGHKS and CDR2 is YYEKEE in the germline V gene (reference sequence). This CDR3 reads CASSLVRGTEAFF. Here the CDR3 DNA reads TGTGCCAGCAGCTTGGTAAGGGGCACTGAAGCTTTCTTT.

J is TRBJ2-7 and V is TRBV6-1, with D perhaps matching TRBD1 (6 bases). This CDR3 is built from 17 residues. V was clipped by 2 bases and J by 4 bases, with 21 bases between them. CDR1 and CDR2 (germline): MNHNS, SASEGT. As DNA, the CDR3 is TGTGCCAGCAGTGAACGCTTGTGGACAGTGTCGAATTACGAGCAGTACTTC. This gives the protein CASSERLWTVSNYEQYF.

This rearrangement joins TRBV30 to TRBJ2-1; TRBD1 might be the D (5 bases). Germline CDR1 reads GTSNPN; CDR2 reads SVGIG (reference sequence). This CDR3 has 15 amino acids. Trimming removed 2 bases from V and 6 bases from J, with 17 bases in between. CDR3 in DNA: TGTGCCTGGAGTATGGCCAGGGCCTTTTCCAATGAGCAGTTCTTC. Encoded protein: CAWSMARAFSNEQFF.

The chain links TRBV3-1 (or the pseudogene TRBV3-2) to TRBJ2-3, with 8 bases that match TRBD2. V lost 4 bases, J lost 0 bases, and 3 bases stayed unmatched. The germline gives CDR1 LGHDT, CDR2 YNNKEL (reference sequence). This CDR3 has 15 residues. The CDR3 loop is CASSPGTRSTDTQYF. CDR3 DNA: TGTGCCAGCAGCCCCGGGACTAGAAGCACAGATACGCAGTATTTT.

V gene TRBV13 combines with J gene TRBJ1-4, with 7 bases fitting TRBD1. Germline V gives CDR1 PRHDT, CDR2 FYEKMQ (reference sequence). The CDR3 extends over 15 amino acids. V was clipped by 4 bases and J by 3 bases; unmatched bases: 5. The CDR3 nucleotides are TGTGCCAGCAGCTCGAACAGGGGACCTAATGAAAAACTGTTTTTT. It translates to CASSSNRGPNEKLFF.

The rearrangement uses TRBV6-5 and TRBJ1-1; no definite D call. CDR3 length: 14 amino acids. Germline-derived CDR1 and CDR2 are MNHEY and SVGAGI. With 2 bases removed from V and 1 base from J, the gap between germline ends came to 8 bases. CDR3 coding DNA: TGTGCCAGCAGTTACGAGGCAGAGAACACTGAAGCTTTCTTT. Translated, it gives CASSYEAENTEAFF.

The V call is TRBV7-9, the J call TRBJ2-1, with D possibly TRBD2 on 7 matching bases. Trimming stripped 1 base from V and 3 bases from J, with 10 bases between. The germline CDR1 and CDR2 sequences are SEHNR and FQNEAQ (reference sequence). This CDR3 is 15 amino acids long. CDR3 sequence: CASSLGGGRYNEQFF. CDR3 sequence (DNA): TGTGCCAGCAGCTTAGGCGGGGGCCGCTACAATGAGCAGTTCTTC.

The chain joins TRBV5-4 to TRBJ1-3, with D possibly being TRBD1 (5 bases). V was clipped by 0 bases and J by 4 bases, with 14 bases between them. The germline V gene has CDR1 SGHNT and CDR2 YYREEE (reference sequence). The CDR3 extends over 16 amino acids. The chain's CDR3 is CASSLGGTASGNTIYF. In nucleotides, the CDR3 is TGTGCCAGCAGCTTGGGGGGGACCGCTTCCGGAAACACCATATATTTT.

The rearrangement links TRBV11-3 to TRBJ2-7; 8 bases fit TRBD1. Germline trimming cut 6 bases from V and 1 base from J; bases unmatched to any gene: 5. This CDR3 spans 14 amino acids. Germline CDR1 is SGHNT and CDR2 is YENEEA. CDR3 loop: CASSQGQVSYEQYF. CDR3 in DNA: TGTGCCAGCAGTCAGGGACAGGTATCCTACGAGCAGTACTTC.

The J gene is TRBJ2-5, the V gene TRBV3-1 (or the pseudogene TRBV3-2), with no clear D. Germline assignment: CDR1 LGHDT and CDR2 YNNKEL (reference sequence). The CDR3 consists of 13 residues. V was pared by 0 bases and J by 4 bases, with 6 bases between. The chain's CDR3 is CASSQDPVETQYF. Written as DNA, the CDR3 is TGTGCCAGCAGCCAAGATCCAGTAGAGACCCAGTACTTC.

This clone was seen just once. This chain links TRBV4-1 with TRBJ2-4; the D is unclear. This CDR3 is built from 14 residues. Germline values: CDR1 MGHRA, CDR2 YSYEKL. V shed 0 bases and J shed 10 bases, with 13 bases lying between them. CDR3 protein: CASSQEPGEPIQYF. The CDR3 nucleotides read TGCGCCAGCAGCCAAGAGCCTGGAGAACCTATTCAGTACTTC.

This chain uses TRBV7-9 with TRBJ1-2, with D possibly TRBD1 on 6 matching bases. Germline V gives CDR1 SEHNR, CDR2 FQNEAQ (reference sequence). The CDR3 consists of 13 residues. With 5 bases removed from V and 7 bases from J, the gap between germline ends came to 14 bases. This CDR3 reads CASSPRQEGGYTF. DNA for the CDR3: TGTGCCAGCAGCCCCCGACAGGAGGGTGGCTACACCTTC.

The chain has TRBV6-5 and TRBJ1-2; perhaps TRBD1 as D (6 bases). V was pared by 4 bases and J by 0 bases, with 9 bases between. CDR1 is MNHEY, CDR2 SVGAGI, per germline. The CDR3 covers 14 residues. DNA for the CDR3: TGTGCCAGCAGTTGGACAGCTCCTAACTATGGCTACACCTTC. This translates into CASSWTAPNYGYTF.

The chain employs TRBV14 and TRBJ2-3; D might be TRBD1 or TRBD2, each matching 5 bases. V gave up 0 bases and J gave up 4 bases, with 20 bases separating them. This CDR3 contains 18 residues. CDR1 and CDR2 from the germline V gene are SGHDN and FVKESK. In DNA, the CDR3 is TGTGCCAGCAGCCAAGATAATGGGACCCCGGTCGGCGCAGATACGCAGTATTTT. This encodes CASSQDNGTPVGADTQYF. Filled out from reference TRBV14 and TRBJ2-3, the complete variable domain reads EAGVTQFPSHSVIEKGQTVTLRCDPISGHDNLYWYRRVMGKEIKFLLHFVKESKQDESGMPNNRFLAERTGGTYSTLKVQPAELEDSGVYFCASSQDNGTPVGADTQYFGPGTRLTVL.

This chain uses TRBV5-6 with TRBJ1-1; unclear D gene. Trimming took off 4 bases at V and 3 bases at J, with 16 bases between the two ends. Germline V gene data show CDR1 as SGHDT and CDR2 as YYEEEE. The CDR3 extends over 15 amino acids. In DNA, the CDR3 is TGTGCCAGCAGCCGTCCGGAGGGATGGGACACTGAAGCTTTCTTT. It translates to CASSRPEGWDTEAFF.

The chain uses TRBV5-1 and TRBJ2-7; tentatively, D is TRBD1 or TRBD2 (5 bases each). The length of the CDR3 is 13 residues. Germline V gene data show CDR1 as SGHRS and CDR2 as YFSETQ. V was pared by 0 bases and J by 7 bases, with 11 bases between. CDR3 protein: CASSLGGGWEQYF. The CDR3 DNA reads TGCGCCAGCAGCTTGGGTGGGGGATGGGAGCAGTACTTC.

The sample holds a few counts of this clone. This chain connects TRBV13 to TRBJ1-2, with D perhaps matching TRBD1 (6 bases). V was cut by 5 bases and J by 4 bases, with 14 bases left in between. CDR3 length equals 14 residues. Germline-derived CDR1 and CDR2 are PRHDT and FYEKMQ (reference sequence). The CDR3: CASSVQQGIYGYTF. CDR3 nucleotide sequence: TGTGCCAGCAGCGTTCAACAGGGAATCTATGGCTACACCTTC.

The V call is TRBV11-2, the J call TRBJ2-7; TRBD2 might be the D (5 bases). The V end lost 3 bases, the J end lost 5 bases, and 20 bases lay between the germline ends. This CDR3 spans 16 amino acids. Germline assignment: CDR1 SGHAT and CDR2 FQNNGV. The CDR3 DNA follows: TGTGCCAGCAGCTTTAGGCGTGGCGTGGCGAGGGACGAGCAGTACTTC. This sequence encodes CASSFRRGVARDEQYF.

The chain recombines TRBV9 with TRBJ2-1, with D unresolved. The V gene's germline CDR1 is SGDLS and CDR2 YYNGEE. This CDR3 has 16 amino acids. The V and J ends lost 0 bases and 2 bases respectively, with 12 bases between them. CDR3 sequence: CASSVASQSPYNEQFF. Written as DNA, the CDR3 is TGTGCCAGCAGCGTAGCTTCGCAGTCCCCCTACAATGAGCAGTTCTTC.

This chain uses TRBV21-1 with TRBJ2-3; the D call TRBD2 from the table was never checked on the DNA. TRBV21-1 is given as a pseudogene. CDR3 size: 20 residues. In DNA, the CDR3 is TGTGCCAGCAGCAAAGCTCTACTGTTCTGGGGGACTAGCGGCACAGATACGCAGTATTTT. Its protein product is CASSKALLFWGTSGTDTQYF.

CDR3 DNA: TGTGCCAGCAAAGACTGGGACACTGAAGCTTTCTTT. As protein: CASKDWDTEAFF. The gene calls are TRBV25-1 and TRBJ1-1; the D is unclear. Trimming removed 7 bases from V and 3 bases from J, with 9 bases in between. This CDR3 region has 12 residues. Germline V gene sequence: CDR1 MGHDK, CDR2 SYGVNS.

V usage is TRBV4-1 and J usage is TRBJ1-4; unclear D gene. This CDR3 comprises 14 residues. Between the trimmed V and J ends, which lost 3 bases and 4 bases, there was a span of 9 bases. Germline-derived CDR1 and CDR2 are MGHRA and YSYEKL. CDR3 nucleotide sequence: TGCGCCAGCAGCCACCGTGGGAATAATGAAAAACTGTTTTTT. It codes for CASSHRGNNEKLFF.

V usage is TRBV27 and J usage is TRBJ1-2; the D gene is possibly TRBD1 (5 bases). The germline V gene encodes CDR1 MNHEY and CDR2 SMNVEV (reference sequence). This CDR3 is 15 amino acids long. V dropped 2 bases and J dropped 0 bases, with 10 bases sitting between them. The DNA of the CDR3 is TGTGCCAGCAGTTTAAAGGACAAGCCTAACTATGGCTACACCTTC. It specifies CASSLKDKPNYGYTF.

The CDR3 DNA reads TGTGCCAGCAGTGCGGGCGGACAGGATGAAAAACTGTTTTTT. Translated, it gives CASSAGGQDEKLFF. The chain employs TRBV6-4 and TRBJ1-4; the match to TRBD1 covers 7 bases. V was pared by 4 bases and J by 6 bases, with 5 bases of the junction left unmatched. Germline lookup yields CDR1 MRHNA and CDR2 SNTAGT. The CDR3 extends over 14 amino acids.

The chain links TRBV6-2 or TRBV6-3 to TRBJ2-1; D is uncertain. With 5 bases removed from V and 9 bases from J, the gap between germline ends came to 8 bases. The CDR3 runs to 11 residues. CDR1 is MNHEY, CDR2 SVGEGT, per germline. CDR3 loop: CASSRWGEQFF. CDR3 sequence (DNA): TGTGCCAGCAGTCGGTGGGGTGAGCAGTTCTTC.